A selection of T cell receptor beta chains follows, all from one sample in a study of T cell responses to AZD1222 COVID-19 vaccine. The repertoire was sequenced with immunoSEQ multiplex PCR; TCRdb's copy has only in-frame clones and lacks some. The top ten hold approximately 2.3% of the sample, which has 150,000 to 200,000 clones, 80% to 95% seen once. This sample comprised peripheral blood, obtained on day 0 of AZD1222 vaccination. The source is an adult in good health. Both conserved end residues are part of each CDR3. D genes are given only for firm matches. Not all rows give a size; the values are once, few, many and, for expanded clones, a class.

V gene	D gene	clone size	J gene	CDR3 protein	CDR3 DNA
TRBV21-1	-	-	TRBJ2-2	CASSTNEGRGELFF	TGTGCCAGCAGCACAAATGAGGGACGGGGGGAGCTGTTTTTT
TRBV12-3/TRBV12-4	-	-	TRBJ2-3	CASSSQHPDTQYF	TGTGCCAGCAGTTCCCAACACCCAGATACGCAGTATTTT
TRBV5-5	-	-	TRBJ1-2	CASSLVGFATYGYTF	TGTGCCAGCAGCTTGGTAGGGTTCGCCACTTATGGCTACACCTTC
TRBV2	TRBD2	-	TRBJ2-3	CASSLSGRKDTQYF	TGTGCCAGCAGTCTTAGCGGGAGGAAAGATACGCAGTATTTT
TRBV6-6	-	-	TRBJ1-5	CASSPGFSATRNQPQHF	TGTGCCAGCAGTCCTGGGTTTAGTGCTACCCGCAATCAGCCCCAGCATTTT
TRBV30	-	-	TRBJ2-7	CAWSLTYEQYF	TGTGCCTGGAGTCTTACCTACGAGCAGTACTTC
TRBV7-3	-	few	TRBJ1-1	CASSQDSGNTEAFF	TGTGCCAGCAGCCAAGACTCAGGGAACACTGAAGCTTTCTTT
TRBV3-1/TRBV3-2	-	-	TRBJ1-2	CASSQASAGWWGGYTF	TGTGCCAGCAGCCAAGCATCCGCAGGGTGGTGGGGCGGCTACACCTTC
TRBV10-3	-	-	TRBJ1-5	CAISESGDNNQPQHF	TGTGCCATCAGTGAGTCGGGAGACAACAATCAGCCCCAGCATTTT
TRBV10-1	TRBD1	-	TRBJ1-3	CASSVADSGGYSGNTIYF	TGCGCCAGCAGTGTGGCGGATTCAGGGGGTTACTCTGGAAACACCATATATTTT
TRBV11-2	-	-	TRBJ2-1	CASSGGREQFF	TGTGCCAGCAGCGGGGGGAGGGAGCAGTTCTTC
TRBV6-5	-	-	TRBJ2-5	CASRLGWGARETQYF	TGTGCCAGCAGACTAGGCTGGGGGGCCAGGGAGACCCAGTACTTC
TRBV18	-	-	TRBJ1-2	CASSPQADNYGYTF	TGTGCCAGCTCACCACAAGCAGATAACTATGGCTACACCTTC
TRBV5-1	TRBD1	-	TRBJ2-5	CASSFQGQDQETQYF	TGCGCCAGCAGCTTCCAGGGACAGGACCAAGAGACCCAGTACTTC
TRBV27	TRBD2	once	TRBJ2-7	CASTPGGSYEQYF	TGTGCCAGCACCCCGGGAGGGTCCTACGAGCAGTACTTC
TRBV5-1	-	-	TRBJ2-7	CASSLTGMTYEQYF	TGCGCCAGCAGCTTGACAGGGATGACCTACGAGCAGTACTTC
TRBV7-8	-	once	TRBJ1-5	CASSAPGRNQPQHF	TGTGCCAGCAGCGCCCCGGGGCGCAATCAGCCCCAGCATTTT
TRBV28	TRBD1	-	TRBJ1-1	CASSLSRTGGTEAFF	TGTGCCAGCAGTTTATCCCGGACAGGGGGCACTGAAGCTTTCTTT
TRBV5-1	TRBD1	-	TRBJ1-2	CASSERTGDYGYTF	TGCGCCAGCAGCGAACGGACAGGGGACTATGGCTACACCTTC
TRBV7-9	-	few	TRBJ1-4	CASSYTNEKLFF	TGTGCCAGCAGCTACACTAATGAAAAACTGTTTTTT
TRBV24-1	-	-	TRBJ2-2	CATSIGYTGELFF	TGTGCCACCTCCATCGGCTACACCGGGGAGCTGTTTTTT
TRBV4-2	-	-	TRBJ2-2	CASSQGAGGRAGELFF	TGTGCCAGCAGCCAAGGGGCAGGAGGGCGCGCCGGGGAGCTGTTTTTT
TRBV24-1	-	-	TRBJ1-2	CATSDSEEDYGYTF	TGTGCCACCAGTGATTCGGAGGAGGACTATGGCTACACCTTC
TRBV27	TRBD1	once	TRBJ2-7	CASRRGQGHYEQYF	TGTGCCAGCAGGCGGGGACAGGGGCACTACGAGCAGTACTTC
TRBV28	TRBD1	-	TRBJ1-1	CASSWTGTGEMNTEAFF	TGTGCCAGCAGTTGGACCGGGACAGGGGAAATGAACACTGAAGCTTTCTTT
TRBV12-3/TRBV12-4	-	-	TRBJ2-1	CASSIQGEQFF	TGTGCCAGCAGTATACAGGGTGAGCAGTTCTTC
TRBV9	-	-	TRBJ2-1	CASSVAVGASHNEQFF	TGTGCCAGCAGCGTCGCGGTGGGGGCCTCCCACAATGAGCAGTTCTTC
TRBV7-8	-	-	TRBJ2-3	CASSRTDTQYF	TGTGCCAGCAGCCGCACAGATACGCAGTATTTT
TRBV7-8	TRBD1	-	TRBJ2-2	CASSPTQGQGYTGELFF	TGTGCCAGCAGCCCCACACAGGGACAGGGTTACACCGGGGAGCTGTTTTTT
TRBV4-2	-	-	TRBJ2-7	CASAGMSSYEQYF	TGTGCCAGTGCAGGGATGAGCTCCTACGAGCAGTACTTC
TRBV7-6	-	once	TRBJ2-5	CASSPSRGSQETQYF	TGTGCCAGCAGTCCCTCCCGAGGCAGCCAAGAGACCCAGTACTTC
TRBV5-4	-	-	TRBJ2-2	CASSLDKGIGELFF	TGTGCCAGCAGCTTGGATAAGGGGATCGGGGAGCTGTTTTTT
TRBV3-1/TRBV3-2	-	-	TRBJ1-4	CASSQRRSNEKLFF	TGTGCCAGCAGCCAACGGAGGTCAAATGAAAAACTGTTTTTT
TRBV4-3	TRBD1	few	TRBJ1-5	CASSQDRTGDQPQHF	TGCGCCAGCAGCCAAGATCGGACAGGGGACCAGCCCCAGCATTTT
TRBV3-1/TRBV3-2	TRBD2	-	TRBJ2-1	CASSQDSSGANYNEQFF	TGTGCCAGCAGCCAAGATTCTAGCGGGGCAAACTACAATGAGCAGTTCTTC
TRBV7-9	-	-	TRBJ1-6	CASSLVENSPLHF	TGTGCCAGCAGCTTAGTCGAAAATTCACCCCTCCACTTT
TRBV28	TRBD2	-	TRBJ2-1	CASSSSSGFYNEQFF	TGTGCCAGCAGTTCCTCTAGCGGATTCTACAATGAGCAGTTCTTC
TRBV19	-	-	TRBJ1-5	CASSIGSGDSQPQHF	TGTGCCAGTAGTATAGGGTCTGGGGATAGTCAGCCCCAGCATTTT
TRBV25-1	TRBD2	few	TRBJ2-7	CASSNLAATYEQYF	TGTGCCAGCAGTAATCTAGCGGCAACCTACGAGCAGTACTTC
TRBV6-5	-	-	TRBJ1-2	CASSYSHGYTF	TGTGCCAGCAGCTATAGCCATGGCTACACCTTC
TRBV18	-	few	TRBJ1-1	CASSPRTVMNTEAFF	TGTGCCAGCTCACCACGGACGGTTATGAACACTGAAGCTTTCTTT
TRBV5-1	-	once	TRBJ2-2	CASTTVTVFTGELFF	TGCGCCAGCACGACAGTGACAGTCTTTACCGGGGAGCTGTTTTTT
TRBV3-1/TRBV3-2	-	once	TRBJ1-4	CASSPRGGLKLFF	TGTGCCAGCAGCCCACGGGGGGGCTTGAAACTGTTTTTT